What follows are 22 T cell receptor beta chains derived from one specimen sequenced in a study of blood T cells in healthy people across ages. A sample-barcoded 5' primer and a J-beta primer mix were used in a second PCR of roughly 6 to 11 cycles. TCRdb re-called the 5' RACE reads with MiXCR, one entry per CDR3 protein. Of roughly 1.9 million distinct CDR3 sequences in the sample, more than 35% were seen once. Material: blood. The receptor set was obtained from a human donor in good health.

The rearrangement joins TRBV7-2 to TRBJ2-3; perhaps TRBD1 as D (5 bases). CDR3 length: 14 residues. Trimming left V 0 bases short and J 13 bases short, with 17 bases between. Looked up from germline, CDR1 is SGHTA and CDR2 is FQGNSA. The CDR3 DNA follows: TGTGCCAGCAGCTTAGCGGGCTCTGACAGATATGAGTATTTT. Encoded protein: CASSLAGSDRYEYF.

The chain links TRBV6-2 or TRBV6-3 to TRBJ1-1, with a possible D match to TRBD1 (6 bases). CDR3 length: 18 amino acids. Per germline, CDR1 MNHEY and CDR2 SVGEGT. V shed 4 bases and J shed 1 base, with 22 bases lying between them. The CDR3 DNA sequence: TGTGCCAGCAGTTCCGCTGCGGAGTGGGGGCCTTGGAACACTGAAGCTTTCTTT. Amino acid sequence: CASSSAAEWGPWNTEAFF.

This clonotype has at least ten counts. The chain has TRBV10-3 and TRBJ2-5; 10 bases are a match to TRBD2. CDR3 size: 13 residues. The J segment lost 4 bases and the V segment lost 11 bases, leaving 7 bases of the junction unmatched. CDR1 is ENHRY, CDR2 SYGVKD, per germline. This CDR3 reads CAATSGVGETQYF. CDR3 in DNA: TGTGCCGCAACTAGCGGGGTAGGAGAGACCCAGTACTTC.

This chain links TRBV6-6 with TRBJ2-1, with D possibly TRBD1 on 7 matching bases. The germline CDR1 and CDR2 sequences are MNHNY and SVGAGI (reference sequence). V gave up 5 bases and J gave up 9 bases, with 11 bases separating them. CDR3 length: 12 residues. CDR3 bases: TGTGCCAGCAGTCAGGGGGGTATTGAGCAGTTCTTC. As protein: CASSQGGIEQFF.

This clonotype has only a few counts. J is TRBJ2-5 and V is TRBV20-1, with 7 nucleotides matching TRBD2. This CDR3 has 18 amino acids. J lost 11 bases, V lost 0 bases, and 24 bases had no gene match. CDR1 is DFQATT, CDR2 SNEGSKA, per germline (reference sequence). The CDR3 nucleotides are TGCAGTGCTAGAGATTATGACGGAGCGGGGCACCGCTACAATGAGCAGTACTTC. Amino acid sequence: CSARDYDGAGHRYNEQYF.

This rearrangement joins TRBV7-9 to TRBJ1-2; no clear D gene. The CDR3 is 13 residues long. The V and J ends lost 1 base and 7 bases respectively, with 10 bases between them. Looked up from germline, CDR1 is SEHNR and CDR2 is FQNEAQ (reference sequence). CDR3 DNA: TGTGCCAGCAGCTTAGGCCCTTCGGCTGGCTACACCTTC. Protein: CASSLGPSAGYTF.

CDR3 DNA sequence: TGCGCCAGCAGGGGCGCCGGTGATTTGAATGAGCAGTTCTTC. This codes for CASRGAGDLNEQFF. The genes are TRBV5-1 and TRBJ2-1; D is ambiguous. V lost 5 bases to trimming and J lost 7 bases, with 16 bases between them. This CDR3 region has 14 residues. CDR1 is SGHRS and CDR2 is YFSETQ in the germline V gene. Drawing the rest from reference TRBV5-1 and TRBJ2-1, the complete variable domain is KAGVTQTPRYLIKTRGQQVTLSCSPISGHRSVSWYQQTPGQGLQFLFEYFSETQRNKGNFPGRFSGRQFSNSRSEMNVSTLELGDSALYLCASRGAGDLNEQFFGPGTRLTVL.

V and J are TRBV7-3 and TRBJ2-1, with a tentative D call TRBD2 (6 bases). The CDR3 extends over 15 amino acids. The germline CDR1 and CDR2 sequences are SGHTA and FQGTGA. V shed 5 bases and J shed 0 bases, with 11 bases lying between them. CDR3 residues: CASSPSANSYNEQFF. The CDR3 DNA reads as TGTGCCAGCAGCCCTAGCGCGAACTCCTACAATGAGCAGTTCTTC. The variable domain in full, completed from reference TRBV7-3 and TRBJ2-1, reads GAGVSQTPSNKVTEKGKYVELRCDPISGHTALYWYRQSLGQGPEFLIYFQGTGAADDSGLPNDRFFAVRPEGSVSTLKIQRTERGDSAVYLCASSPSANSYNEQFFGPGTRLTVL.

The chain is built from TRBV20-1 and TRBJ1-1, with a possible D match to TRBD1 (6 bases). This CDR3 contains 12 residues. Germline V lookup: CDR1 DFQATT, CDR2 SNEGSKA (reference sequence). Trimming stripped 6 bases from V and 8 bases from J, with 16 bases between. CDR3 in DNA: TGCAGTGCCACCCTAGGGGGGATGGAAGCTTTCTTT. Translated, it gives CSATLGGMEAFF.

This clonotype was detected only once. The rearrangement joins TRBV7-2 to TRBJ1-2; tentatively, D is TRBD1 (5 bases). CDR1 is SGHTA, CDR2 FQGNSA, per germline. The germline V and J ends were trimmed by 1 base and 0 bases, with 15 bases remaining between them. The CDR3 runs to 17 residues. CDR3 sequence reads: CASSLVSGRGPNYGYTF. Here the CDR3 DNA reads TGTGCCAGCAGCTTAGTGTCAGGGAGGGGTCCTAACTATGGCTACACCTTC.

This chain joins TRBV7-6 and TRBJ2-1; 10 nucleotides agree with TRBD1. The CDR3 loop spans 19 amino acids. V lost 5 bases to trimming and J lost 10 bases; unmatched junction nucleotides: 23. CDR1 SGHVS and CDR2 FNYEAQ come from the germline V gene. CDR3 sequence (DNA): TGTGCCAGCAGCCGGGGGGACAGGGGAGAGACTCCTGGGCATGTAGAGCAGTTCTTC. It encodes CASSRGDRGETPGHVEQFF.

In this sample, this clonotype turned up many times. The DNA of the CDR3 is TGTGCCAGCAGGGGGGGGCGCTACAATGAGCAGTTCTTC. This encodes CASRGGRYNEQFF. J is TRBJ2-1 and V is TRBV6-6; a possible D gene is TRBD2 (7 bases). The CDR3 sequence is 13 residues long. V was trimmed by 6 bases and J by 3 bases, leaving 9 bases between them. Per the germline V gene, CDR1 is MNHNY and CDR2 is SVGAGI (reference sequence).

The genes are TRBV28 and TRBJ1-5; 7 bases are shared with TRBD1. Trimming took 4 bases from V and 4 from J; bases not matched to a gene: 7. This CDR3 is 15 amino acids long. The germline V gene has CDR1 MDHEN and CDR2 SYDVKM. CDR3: CASSSKQGLNQPQHF. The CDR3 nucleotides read TGTGCCAGCAGTTCTAAACAGGGGCTGAATCAGCCCCAGCATTTT.

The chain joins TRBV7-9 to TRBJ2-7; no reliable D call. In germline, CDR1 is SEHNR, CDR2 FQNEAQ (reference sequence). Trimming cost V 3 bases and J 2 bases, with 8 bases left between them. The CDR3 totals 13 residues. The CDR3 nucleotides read TGTGCCAGCAGCTTTACGCAAACCTACGAGCAGTACTTC. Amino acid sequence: CASSFTQTYEQYF.

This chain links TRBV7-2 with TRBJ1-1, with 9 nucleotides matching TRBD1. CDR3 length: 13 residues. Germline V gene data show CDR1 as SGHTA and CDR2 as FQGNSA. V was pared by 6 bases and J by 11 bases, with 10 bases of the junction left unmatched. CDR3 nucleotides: TGTGCCAGCAGACCCTCCGGGACAGGGACCGCTTTCTTT. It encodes CASRPSGTGTAFF.

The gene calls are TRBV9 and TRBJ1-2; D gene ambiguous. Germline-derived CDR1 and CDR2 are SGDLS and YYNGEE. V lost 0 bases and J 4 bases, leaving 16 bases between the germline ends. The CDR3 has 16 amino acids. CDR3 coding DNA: TGTGCCAGCAGCGTAGTTTCGGGAGGTGCCCTCTATGGCTACACCTTC. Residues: CASSVVSGGALYGYTF.

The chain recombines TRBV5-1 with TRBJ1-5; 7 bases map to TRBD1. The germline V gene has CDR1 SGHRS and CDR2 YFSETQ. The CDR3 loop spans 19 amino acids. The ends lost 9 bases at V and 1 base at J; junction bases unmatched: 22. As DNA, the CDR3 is TGCGCCAACAGGGGACGGCAGGGAATAGTCACCCCGAGCAATCAGCCCCAGCATTTT. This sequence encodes CANRGRQGIVTPSNQPQHF.

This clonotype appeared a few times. CDR3 in amino acids: CASSALVGADGYTF. The CDR3 nucleotides read TGTGCCAGCAGCGCCTTAGTAGGGGCGGATGGCTACACCTTC. The chain combines TRBV12-3 or TRBV12-4 with TRBJ1-2; D is possibly TRBD1 (5 bases). This CDR3 has 14 residues. V was pared by 6 bases and J by 6 bases, with 17 bases between.

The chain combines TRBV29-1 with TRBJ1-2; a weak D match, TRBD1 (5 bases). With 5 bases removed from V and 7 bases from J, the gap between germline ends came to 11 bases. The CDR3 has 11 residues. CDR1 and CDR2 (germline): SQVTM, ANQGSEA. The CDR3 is CSVRGARGYTF. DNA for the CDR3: TGCAGCGTTAGAGGGGCGCGTGGCTACACCTTC.

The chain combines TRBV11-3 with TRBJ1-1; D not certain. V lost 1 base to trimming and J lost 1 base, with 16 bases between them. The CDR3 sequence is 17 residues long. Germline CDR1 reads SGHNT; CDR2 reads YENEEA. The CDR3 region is CASSLVWASEGNTEAFF. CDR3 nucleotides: TGTGCCAGCAGCTTAGTATGGGCAAGCGAAGGGAACACTGAAGCTTTCTTT.

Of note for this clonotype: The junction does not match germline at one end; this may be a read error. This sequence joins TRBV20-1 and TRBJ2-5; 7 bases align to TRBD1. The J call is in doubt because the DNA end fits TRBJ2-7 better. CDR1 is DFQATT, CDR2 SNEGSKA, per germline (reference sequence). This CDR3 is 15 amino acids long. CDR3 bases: TGCAGTGCTGGAGAGGGGCGGACAGGTGAATACGAGCAGTACTTC. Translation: CSAGEGRTGEYEQYF.

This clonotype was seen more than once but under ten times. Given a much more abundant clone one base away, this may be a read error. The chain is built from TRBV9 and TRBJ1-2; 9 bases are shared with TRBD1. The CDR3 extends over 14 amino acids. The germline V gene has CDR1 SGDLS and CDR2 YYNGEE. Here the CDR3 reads CASTGTGNNYDYTF. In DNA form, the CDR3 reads TGTGCCAGCACTGGGACAGGGAATAACTATGACTACACCTTC.